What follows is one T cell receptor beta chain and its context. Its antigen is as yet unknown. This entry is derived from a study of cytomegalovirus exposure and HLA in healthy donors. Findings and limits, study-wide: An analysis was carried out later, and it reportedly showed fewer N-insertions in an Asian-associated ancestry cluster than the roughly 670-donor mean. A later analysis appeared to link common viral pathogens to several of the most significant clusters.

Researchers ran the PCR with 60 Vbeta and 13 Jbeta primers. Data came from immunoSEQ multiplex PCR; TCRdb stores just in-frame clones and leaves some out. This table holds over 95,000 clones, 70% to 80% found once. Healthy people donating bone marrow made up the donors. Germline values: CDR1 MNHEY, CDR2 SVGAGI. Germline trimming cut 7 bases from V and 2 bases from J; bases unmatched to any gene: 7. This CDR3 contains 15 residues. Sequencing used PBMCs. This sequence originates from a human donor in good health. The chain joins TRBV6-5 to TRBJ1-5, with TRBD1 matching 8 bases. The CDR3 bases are TGTGCCAGCACACCGGACAGGGAGGGCAATCAGCCCCAGCATTTT. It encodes CASTPDREGNQPQHF.